The 7 T cell receptor beta chains below all came from one sample that was sequenced in a study of vaccination effects on CD4 cells after COVID-19. Their antigen targets remain unknown. Subsequent to ten to eleven days of culture, CD4+ T cells were isolated. Everyone in the study got two shots of either the BNT162b2 or mRNA-1273 vaccine. The protocol was immunoSEQ multiplex PCR, while the TCRdb copy is restricted to in-frame clones and leaves out a portion. The sample consists of around 50,000 clones, about 70% of them appearing once. This material consisted of CD4+ T cells from PBMCs cultured without peptide, taken after COVID-19 vaccination. Receptors were obtained from a human donor who received a COVID-19 vaccine.

The gene calls are TRBV3-1 (or the pseudogene TRBV3-2) and TRBJ1-1, with unresolved D. V shed 4 bases and J shed 6 bases, with 12 bases lying between them. Germline V gives CDR1 LGHDT, CDR2 YNNKEL (reference sequence). The length of the CDR3 is 13 residues. CDR3 sequence: CASSLSDGPEAFF. For the CDR3, the DNA is TGTGCCAGCAGCCTTTCGGACGGGCCTGAAGCTTTCTTT.

The CDR3: CASTLIHDTDTQYF. The CDR3 DNA follows: TGTGCCAGCACCTTAATCCACGACACAGATACGCAGTATTTT. The chain combines TRBV6-6 with TRBJ2-3; D not certain. The CDR3 runs 14 residues. The ends were cut back, 7 bases at V and 2 bases at J, with 13 bases in the middle. Germline-derived CDR1 and CDR2 are MNHNY and SVGAGI (reference sequence).

This rearrangement joins TRBV3-1 (or the pseudogene TRBV3-2) to TRBJ1-2; no clear D. The CDR3 consists of 13 residues. Trimming removed 4 bases at V and 0 bases at J, with 6 bases between. Germline values: CDR1 LGHDT, CDR2 YNNKEL (reference sequence). In nucleotides, the CDR3 is TGTGCCAGCAGCCCTGAGTCTAACTATGGCTACACCTTC. Translating it yields CASSPESNYGYTF.

This clone is a singleton in its sample. This sequence joins TRBV25-1 and TRBJ2-6; D remains unclear. From germline, CDR1 is MGHDK and CDR2 SYGVNS. The CDR3 spans 15 residues. V lost 3 bases and J 0 bases, leaving 6 bases between the germline ends. CDR3 loop: CASSDRTSGANVLTF. CDR3 bases: TGTGCCAGCAGTGACAGAACCTCTGGGGCCAACGTCCTGACTTTC.

In its sample, this clone was seen a few times. The CDR3 is CASSMEGQPQHF. In DNA form, the CDR3 reads TGTGCCAGTAGTATGGAGGGGCAGCCCCAGCATTTT. The chain couples TRBV19 to TRBJ1-5; a possible D gene is TRBD1 (5 bases). V was pared by 3 bases and J by 7 bases, with 7 bases between. CDR1 and CDR2 from the germline V gene are LNHDA and SQIVND (reference sequence). This CDR3 is built from 12 residues.

In DNA, the CDR3 is TGTGCCAGCAGTTTAGCTGGGGCCAACGTCCTGACTTTC. Its protein product is CASSLAGANVLTF. V usage is TRBV12-3 or TRBV12-4 and J usage is TRBJ2-6; D gene ambiguous. The V end lost 0 bases, the J end lost 3 bases, and 0 bases lay between the germline ends. This CDR3 region has 13 residues.

The chain has TRBV5-6 and TRBJ2-1; D is undetermined. This CDR3 spans 10 amino acids. V gave up 3 bases and J gave up 5 bases, with 0 bases separating them. The germline CDR1 and CDR2 sequences are SGHDT and YYEEEE. CDR3 coding DNA: TGTGCCAGCAGCTACAATGAGCAGTTCTTC. Translation gives CASSYNEQFF.